This entry lists 17 T cell receptor beta chains sequenced from one sample in a study of blood T cell repertoires in COVID-19. Measured with immunoSEQ multiplex PCR; TCRdb has only the in-frame clones, and not every one. The sample has hundreds of thousands of clones, 83% seen once. Sequenced sample: PBMCs or T cells enriched from blood (not recorded which). The origin of the receptors is a woman in her fifties or sixties who had been exposed to COVID-19.

In this sample, this clone turned up once. The chain uses TRBV5-5 and TRBJ2-5; D is uncertain. CDR1 is SGHKS, CDR2 YYEKEE, per germline (reference sequence). V gave up 3 bases and J gave up 4 bases, with 22 bases separating them. There are 17 residues in the CDR3. DNA for the CDR3: TGTGCCAGCAGCTCCCCTAGAGGCCCGAAAAATGTAGAGACCCAGTACTTC. Translating it yields CASSSPRGPKNVETQYF.

The rearrangement joins TRBV5-4 to TRBJ1-6; 8 bases are shared with TRBD1. V was clipped by 0 bases and J by 7 bases; unmatched bases: 3. Germline CDR1 is SGHNT and CDR2 is YYREEE (reference sequence). This CDR3 is built from 15 residues. This CDR3 is CASSLGGQVNSPLHF. The CDR3 DNA reads TGTGCCAGCAGCTTGGGGGGACAGGTAAATTCACCCCTCCACTTT.

Only a few counts were recorded for this clone. The chain has TRBV4-3 and TRBJ2-2; D possibly corresponds to TRBD1 (5 bases). CDR3 length: 17 amino acids. CDR1 LGHNA and CDR2 YSLEER come from the germline V gene. The V end lost 4 bases, the J end lost 4 bases, and 19 bases lay between the germline ends. CDR3 sequence: CASSLSGKGMSTGELFF. The CDR3 DNA reads TGCGCCAGCAGCCTCTCAGGGAAGGGGATGAGCACCGGGGAGCTGTTTTTT.

This chain uses TRBV7-8 with TRBJ1-2, with D unclear. Germline CDR1 and CDR2: SGHVS and FQNEAQ. The CDR3 covers 14 residues. V dropped 1 base and J dropped 8 bases, with 14 bases sitting between them. CDR3 residues: CASSLERDAGGYTF. CDR3 DNA: TGTGCCAGCAGCTTAGAACGGGATGCAGGCGGCTACACCTTC.

The chain combines TRBV27 with TRBJ1-1; 9 bases are a match to TRBD1. CDR3 size: 14 residues. Trimming at V came to 5 bases and at J to 5 bases, leaving 6 bases not matched to a gene. Germline V gene sequence: CDR1 MNHEY, CDR2 SMNVEV (reference sequence). In DNA form, the CDR3 reads TGTGCCAGCAGTAGCCGGGACAGGGTGACTGAAGCTTTCTTT. This encodes CASSSRDRVTEAFF.

This chain links TRBV6-2 or TRBV6-3 with TRBJ2-5; 16 bases map to TRBD2. CDR1 and CDR2 (germline): MNHEY, SVGEGT. The CDR3 has 16 residues. With 6 bases clipped from V and 5 bases from J, the junction kept 6 bases outside the gene matches. CDR3 nucleotide sequence: TGTGCCAGCAGCCTGGGACTAGCGGGGGGGCAGGAGACCCAGTACTTC. Residues: CASSLGLAGGQETQYF.

The chain is built from TRBV5-4 and TRBJ2-1, with 8 bases that match TRBD2. CDR3 size: 14 residues. V trimming: 3 bases; J trimming: 7 bases; junction bases outside the gene matches: 6. Looked up from germline, CDR1 is SGHNT and CDR2 is YYREEE (reference sequence). The CDR3 DNA sequence: TGTGCCAGCAGCTCGGGGGGGCCTAATAATGAGCAGTTCTTC. It encodes CASSSGGPNNEQFF.

V and J are TRBV3-1 (or the pseudogene TRBV3-2) and TRBJ1-3; no clear D. Germline V gene sequence: CDR1 LGHDT, CDR2 YNNKEL (reference sequence). CDR3 length: 15 amino acids. V gave up 1 base and J gave up 3 bases, with 10 bases separating them. CDR3 region: CASSQAWSLGNTIYF. In nucleotides, the CDR3 is TGTGCCAGCAGCCAAGCATGGTCACTTGGAAACACCATATATTTT.

This clone was detected only once. This chain links TRBV10-2 with TRBJ1-2; a weak D match, TRBD1 (5 bases). The CDR3 is 16 amino acids. Germline lookup yields CDR1 WSHSY and CDR2 SAAADI. The ends were cut back, 0 bases at V and 7 bases at J, with 18 bases in the middle. The CDR3 nucleotides are TGCGCCAGCAGTGAGTCGGGAGGACCACTGAGGGGTGGCTACACCTTC. Translation gives CASSESGGPLRGGYTF.

The chain is built from TRBV19 and TRBJ1-1, with D tentatively TRBD1 (5 bases). The CDR3 consists of 13 residues. V was cut by 6 bases and J by 0 bases, with 8 bases left in between. Germline loops: CDR1 LNHDA, CDR2 SQIVND (reference sequence). CDR3: CASRETVNTEAFF. The CDR3 nucleotides read TGTGCCAGTAGGGAGACAGTGAACACTGAAGCTTTCTTT.

The CDR3 DNA reads TGTGCCACCCGGGACAGGGGGGCTACTATCTATGGCTACACCTTC. It encodes CATRDRGATIYGYTF. This rearrangement joins TRBV15 to TRBJ1-2, with 11 bases matching TRBD1. Germline CDR1 reads LNHNV; CDR2 reads YYDKDF (reference sequence). The length of the CDR3 is 15 residues. With 8 bases clipped from V and 4 bases from J, the junction kept 9 bases outside the gene matches.

Concerning this clone itself: One end of the junction does not line up with germline, which may come from a read error. The V gene is TRBV4-3, the J gene TRBJ1-1, with a tentative D call TRBD1 (6 bases). The germline gives CDR1 LGHNA, CDR2 YSLEER. The CDR3 runs 12 residues. CDR3 in DNA: TGCGCCAGCAGCCAGGGGGGGGCAGGGCAAATGTTT. Its translation: CASSQGGAGQMF.

This clone was seen only once. The chain carries TRBV6-5 and TRBJ1-1; 7 bases are shared with TRBD1. The CDR3 runs to 15 residues. Germline V CDR1 and CDR2: MNHEY, SVGAGI. V trimming: 0 bases; J trimming: 4 bases; junction bases outside the gene matches: 5. This CDR3 is CASSYSQGFGTEAFF. CDR3 bases: TGTGCCAGCAGTTACTCACAGGGGTTCGGCACTGAAGCTTTCTTT.

This sequence joins TRBV2 and TRBJ2-7, with TRBD1 matching over 7 bases. The germline gives CDR1 SNHLY, CDR2 FYNNEI. The CDR3 sequence is 19 residues long. The J segment lost 5 bases and the V segment lost 3 bases, leaving 22 bases of the junction unmatched. The CDR3 protein is CASSDGWGHRGPTGDEQYF. In nucleotides, the CDR3 is TGTGCCAGCAGTGACGGTTGGGGTCACAGGGGCCCTACTGGTGACGAGCAGTACTTC. Full variable domain (rest looked up from reference TRBV2 and TRBJ2-7): EPEVTQTPSHQVTQMGQEVILRCVPISNHLYFYWYRQILGQKVEFLVSFYNNEISEKSEIFDDQFSVERPDGSNFTLKIRSTKLEDSAMYFCASSDGWGHRGPTGDEQYFGPGTRLTVT.

The chain recombines TRBV6-5 with TRBJ2-2, with TRBD1 as a possible D gene (6 bases). Germline CDR1 is MNHEY and CDR2 is SVGAGI. V was pared by 8 bases and J by 5 bases, with 18 bases between. This CDR3 region has 15 residues. As DNA, the CDR3 is TGTGCCAGCGGCGGATCACAGGGAGTGACCGGGGAGCTGTTTTTT. Translated: CASGGSQGVTGELFF.

The chain links TRBV5-4 to TRBJ2-5; 7 bases agree with TRBD2. The V gene end was trimmed by 3 bases and the J gene end by 1 base; junction bases not matched to a gene: 12. The germline V gene has CDR1 SGHNT and CDR2 YYREEE (reference sequence). The CDR3 covers 17 residues. CDR3 amino acids: CASSSGPSAGTQETQYF. CDR3 sequence (DNA): TGTGCCAGCAGCTCGGGGCCGTCAGCGGGGACCCAAGAGACCCAGTACTTC. The full variable domain, with the rest looked up from reference TRBV5-4 and TRBJ2-5, is ETGVTQSPTHLIKTRGQQVTLRCSSQSGHNTVSWYQQALGQGPQFIFQYYREEENGRGNFPPRFSGLQFPNYSSELNVNALELDDSALYLCASSSGPSAGTQETQYFGPGTRLLVL.

The chain employs TRBV10-1 and TRBJ2-3; 15 bases fit TRBD2. Trimming took 0 bases from V and 3 from J; bases not matched to a gene: 1. CDR1 is WNHNN, CDR2 SYGVQD, per germline (reference sequence). There are 17 residues in the CDR3. For the CDR3, the DNA is TGCGCCAGCAGTGAGTCGGGGACTAGCGGGGGGACAGATACGCAGTATTTT. This codes for CASSESGTSGGTDTQYF.